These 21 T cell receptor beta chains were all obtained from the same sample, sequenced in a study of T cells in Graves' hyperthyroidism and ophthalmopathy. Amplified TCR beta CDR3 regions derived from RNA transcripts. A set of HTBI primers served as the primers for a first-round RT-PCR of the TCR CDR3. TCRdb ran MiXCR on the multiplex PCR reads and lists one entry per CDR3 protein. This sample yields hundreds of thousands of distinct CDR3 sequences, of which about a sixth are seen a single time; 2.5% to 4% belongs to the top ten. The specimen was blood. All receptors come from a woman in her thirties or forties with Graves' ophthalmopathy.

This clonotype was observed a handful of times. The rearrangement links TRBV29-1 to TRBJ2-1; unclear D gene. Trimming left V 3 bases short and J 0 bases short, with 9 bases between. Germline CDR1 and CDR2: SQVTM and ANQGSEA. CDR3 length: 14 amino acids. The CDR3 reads CSVDAPYSYNEQFF. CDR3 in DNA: TGCAGCGTTGATGCCCCCTACTCCTACAATGAGCAGTTCTTC.

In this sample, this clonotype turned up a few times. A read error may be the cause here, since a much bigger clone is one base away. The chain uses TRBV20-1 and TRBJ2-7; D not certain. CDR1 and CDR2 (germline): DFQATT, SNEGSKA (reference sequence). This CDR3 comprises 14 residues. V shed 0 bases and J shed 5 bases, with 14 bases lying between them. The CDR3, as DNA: TGCAGTGCTAGAGATAGTGGGTCAACCCACGAGCAGTACTTC. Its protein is CSARDSGSTHEQYF.

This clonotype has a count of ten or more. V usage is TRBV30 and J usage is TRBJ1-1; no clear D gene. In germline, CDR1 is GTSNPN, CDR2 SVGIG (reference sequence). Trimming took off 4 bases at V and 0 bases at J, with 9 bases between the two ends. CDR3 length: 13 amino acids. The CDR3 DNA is TGTGCCTGGAAAAGAGGGATGAACACTGAAGCTTTCTTT. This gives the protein CAWKRGMNTEAFF.

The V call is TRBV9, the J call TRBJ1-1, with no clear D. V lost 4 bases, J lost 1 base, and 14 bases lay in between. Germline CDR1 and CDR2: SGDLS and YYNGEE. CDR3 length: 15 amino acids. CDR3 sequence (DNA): TGTGCCAGCAGCCCAAAGAACTCCCCGAACACTGAAGCTTTCTTT. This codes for CASSPKNSPNTEAFF.

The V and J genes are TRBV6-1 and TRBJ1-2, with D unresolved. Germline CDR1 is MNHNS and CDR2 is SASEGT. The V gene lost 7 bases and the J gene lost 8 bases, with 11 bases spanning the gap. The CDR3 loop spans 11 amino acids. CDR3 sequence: CASTPGGGYTF. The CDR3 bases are TGTGCCAGCACCCCCGGCGGCGGCTACACCTTC.

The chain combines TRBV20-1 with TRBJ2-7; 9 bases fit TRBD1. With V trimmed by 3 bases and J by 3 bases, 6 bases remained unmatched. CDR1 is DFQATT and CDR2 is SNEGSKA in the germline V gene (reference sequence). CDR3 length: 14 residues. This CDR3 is CSARGTGINYEQYF. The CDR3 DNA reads TGCAGTGCTAGGGGGACAGGGATCAACTACGAGCAGTACTTC.

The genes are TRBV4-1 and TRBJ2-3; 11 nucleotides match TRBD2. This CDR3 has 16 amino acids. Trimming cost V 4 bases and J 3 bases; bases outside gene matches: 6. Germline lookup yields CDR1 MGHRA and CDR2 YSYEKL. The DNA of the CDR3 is TGCGCCAGCAGCCGCATACTAGCGGGAGTAACAGATACGCAGTATTTT. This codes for CASSRILAGVTDTQYF.

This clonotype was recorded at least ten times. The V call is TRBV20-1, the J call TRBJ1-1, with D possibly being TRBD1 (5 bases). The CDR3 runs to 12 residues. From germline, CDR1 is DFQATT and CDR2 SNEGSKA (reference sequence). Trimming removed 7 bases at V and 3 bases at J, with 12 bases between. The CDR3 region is CSVAGSDTEAFF. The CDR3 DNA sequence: TGCAGTGTAGCAGGGTCGGACACTGAAGCTTTCTTT.

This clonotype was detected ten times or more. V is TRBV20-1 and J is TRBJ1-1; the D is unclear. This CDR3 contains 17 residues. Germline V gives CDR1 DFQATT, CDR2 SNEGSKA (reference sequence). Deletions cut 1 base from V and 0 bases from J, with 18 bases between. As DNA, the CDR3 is TGCAGTGCTAGAGTCCATGGCAGGAGCGTCATGAACACTGAAGCTTTCTTT. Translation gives CSARVHGRSVMNTEAFF.

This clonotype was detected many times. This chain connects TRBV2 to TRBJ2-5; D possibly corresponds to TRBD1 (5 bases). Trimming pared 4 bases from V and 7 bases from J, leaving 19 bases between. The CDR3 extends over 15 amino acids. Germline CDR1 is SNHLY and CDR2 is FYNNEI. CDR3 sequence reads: CASSVYRALQGTQYF. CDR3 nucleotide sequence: TGTGCCAGCAGTGTCTATAGGGCGCTCCAGGGGACCCAGTACTTC.

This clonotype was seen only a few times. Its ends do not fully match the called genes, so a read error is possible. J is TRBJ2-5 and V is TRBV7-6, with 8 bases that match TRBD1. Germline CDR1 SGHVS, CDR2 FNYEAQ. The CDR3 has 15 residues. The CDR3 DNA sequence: TGTGCCAGCAGCGCCGGGACAGGATTACAAGAGACCCGGTACTTC. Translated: CASSAGTGLQETRYF. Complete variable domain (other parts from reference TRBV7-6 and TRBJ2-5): GAGVSQSPRYKVTKRGQDVALRCDPISGHVSLYWYRQALGQGPEFLTYFNYEAQQDKSGLPNDRFSAERPEGSISTLTIQRTEQRDSAMYRCASSAGTGLQETRYFGPGTRLLVL.

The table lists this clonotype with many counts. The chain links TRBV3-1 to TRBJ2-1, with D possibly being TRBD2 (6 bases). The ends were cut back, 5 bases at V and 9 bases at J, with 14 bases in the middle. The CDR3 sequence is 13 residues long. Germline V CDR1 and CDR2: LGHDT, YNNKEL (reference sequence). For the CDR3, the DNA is TGTGCCAGCAGCTTTTCCCGGGGAGGTGAGCAGTTCTTC. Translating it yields CASSFSRGGEQFF.

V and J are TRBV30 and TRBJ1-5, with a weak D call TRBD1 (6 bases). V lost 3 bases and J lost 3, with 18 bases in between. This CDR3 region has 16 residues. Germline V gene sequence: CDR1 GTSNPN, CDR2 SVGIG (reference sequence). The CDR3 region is CAWSDRGARDNQPQHF. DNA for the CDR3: TGTGCCTGGAGCGACCGGGGGGCGAGGGACAATCAGCCCCAGCATTTT.

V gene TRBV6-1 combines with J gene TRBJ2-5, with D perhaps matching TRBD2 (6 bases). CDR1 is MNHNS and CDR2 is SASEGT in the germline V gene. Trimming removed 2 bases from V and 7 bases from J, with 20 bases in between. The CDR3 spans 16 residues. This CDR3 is CASSESPPPGRGTQYF. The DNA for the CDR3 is TGTGCCAGCAGTGAAAGTCCCCCCCCCGGGCGGGGGACCCAGTACTTC.

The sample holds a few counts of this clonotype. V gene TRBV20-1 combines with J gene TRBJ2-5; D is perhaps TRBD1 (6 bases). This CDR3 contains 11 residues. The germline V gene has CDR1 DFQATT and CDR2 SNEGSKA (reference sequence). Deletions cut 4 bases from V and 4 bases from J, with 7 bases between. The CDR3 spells CSAIRGETQYF. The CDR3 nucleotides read TGCAGTGCTATCAGGGGAGAGACCCAGTACTTC.

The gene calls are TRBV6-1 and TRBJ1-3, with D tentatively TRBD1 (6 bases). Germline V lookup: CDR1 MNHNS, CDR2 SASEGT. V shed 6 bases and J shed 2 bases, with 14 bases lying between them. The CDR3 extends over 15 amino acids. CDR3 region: CASSYRVDTGNTIYF. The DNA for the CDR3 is TGTGCCAGCAGCTACAGGGTAGACACTGGAAACACCATATATTTT.

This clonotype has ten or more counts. CDR3 sequence (DNA): TGTGCCAGCAGCTTCCTGAACACCGGGGAGCTGTTTTTT. Residues: CASSFLNTGELFF. The rearrangement joins TRBV7-8 to TRBJ2-2; D unresolved. Germline CDR1 SGHVS, CDR2 FQNEAQ. V shed 3 bases and J shed 1 base, with 3 bases lying between them. This CDR3 is 13 amino acids long. The full variable domain, rest sourced from reference TRBV7-8 and TRBJ2-2, is GAGVSQSPRYKVAKRGQDVALRCDPISGHVSLFWYQQALGQGPEFLTYFQNEAQLDKSGLPSDRFFAERPEGSVSTLKIQRTQQEDSAVYLCASSFLNTGELFFGEGSRLTVL.

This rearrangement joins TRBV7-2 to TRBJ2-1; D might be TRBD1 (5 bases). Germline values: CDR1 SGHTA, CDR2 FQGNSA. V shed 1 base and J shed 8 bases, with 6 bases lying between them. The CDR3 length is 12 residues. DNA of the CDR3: TGTGCCAGCAGCTTAGGGACACATGAGCAGTTCTTC. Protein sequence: CASSLGTHEQFF. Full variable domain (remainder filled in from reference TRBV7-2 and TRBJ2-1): GAGVSQSPSNKVTEKGKDVELRCDPISGHTALYWYRQSLGQGLEFLIYFQGNSAPDKSGLPSDRFSAERTGGSVSTLTIQRTQQEDSAVYLCASSLGTHEQFFGPGTRLTVL.

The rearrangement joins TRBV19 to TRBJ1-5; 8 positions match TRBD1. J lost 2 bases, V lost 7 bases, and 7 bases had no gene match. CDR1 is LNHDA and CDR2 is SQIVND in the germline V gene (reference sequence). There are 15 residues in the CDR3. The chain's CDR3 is CASKNSRGRNQPQHF. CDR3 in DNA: TGTGCCAGTAAAAATAGCAGGGGGCGCAATCAGCCCCAGCATTTT.

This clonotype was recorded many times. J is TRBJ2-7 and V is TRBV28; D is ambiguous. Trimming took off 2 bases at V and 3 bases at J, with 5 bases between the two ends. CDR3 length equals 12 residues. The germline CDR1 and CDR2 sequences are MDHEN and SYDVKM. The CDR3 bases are TGTGCCAGCAGTTTAAGCATCTACGAGCAGTACTTC. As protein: CASSLSIYEQYF.

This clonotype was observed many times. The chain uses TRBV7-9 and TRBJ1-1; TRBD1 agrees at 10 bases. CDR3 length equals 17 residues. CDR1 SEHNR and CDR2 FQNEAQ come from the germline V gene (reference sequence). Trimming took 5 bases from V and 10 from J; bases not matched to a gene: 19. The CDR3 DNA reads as TGTGCCAGCAGCCGCTCCGGGACAGGGGAGCGGGCGGAGAGAGCTTTCTTT. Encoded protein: CASSRSGTGERAERAFF.